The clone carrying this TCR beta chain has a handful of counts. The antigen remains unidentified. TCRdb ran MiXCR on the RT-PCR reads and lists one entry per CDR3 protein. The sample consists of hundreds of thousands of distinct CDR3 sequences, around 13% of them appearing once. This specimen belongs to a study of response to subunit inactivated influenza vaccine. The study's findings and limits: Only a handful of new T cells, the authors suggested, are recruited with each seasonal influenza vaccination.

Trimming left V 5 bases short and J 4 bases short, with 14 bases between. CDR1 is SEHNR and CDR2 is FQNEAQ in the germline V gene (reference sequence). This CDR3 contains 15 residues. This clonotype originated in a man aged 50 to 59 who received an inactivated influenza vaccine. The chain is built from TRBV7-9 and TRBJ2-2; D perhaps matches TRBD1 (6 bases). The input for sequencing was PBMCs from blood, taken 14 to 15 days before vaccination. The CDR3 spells CASSTPGTPTGELFF. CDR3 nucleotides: TGTGCCAGCAGCACTCCCGGGACACCCACCGGGGAGCTGTTTTTT.